This TCR beta chain was found in a study of blood T cell repertoires in COVID-19. This CDR3 region has 13 residues. Deletions cut 4 bases from V and 3 bases from J, with 13 bases between. Germline CDR1 and CDR2: SQVTM and ANQGSEA. Authors' methods: Estimated nucleated cell counts came from reference gene primer amplification. Using immunoSEQ multiplex PCR, the repertoire was profiled, and TCRdb retains in-frame clones only, with some absent. V and J calls and clone size are those listed in that table; D and trimming were worked out from the DNA. The sample lists approximately 270,000 clones; approximately 85% were seen once.

The chain couples TRBV29-1 to TRBJ2-7; D perhaps matches TRBD1 (6 bases). The TCR was taken from a woman aged 50 to 60 who had recovered from COVID-19. Material: PBMCs or T cells enriched from blood (not recorded which). Here the CDR3 DNA reads TGCAGCGTTGTTGGTCTGGGACACTACGAGCAGTACTTC. Residues: CSVVGLGHYEQYF.